This T cell receptor beta chain was identified during a study of response to subunit inactivated influenza vaccine. This clonotype was seen a handful of times. TCRdb reprocessed the RT-PCR reads with MiXCR, giving one entry per CDR3 protein. The sample has about 300,000 distinct CDR3 sequences; about 20% are singletons. This CDR3 contains 14 residues. Trimming took off 4 bases at V and 7 bases at J, with 12 bases between the two ends. Per germline, CDR1 SGDLS and CDR2 YYNGEE. This sequence joins TRBV9 and TRBJ1-6; a weak D match, TRBD1 (5 bases). This clonotype was sampled from a man between 50 and 70 years old who received an inactivated influenza vaccine. Here the sequenced sample was PBMCs from blood, taken 21 months after vaccination. DNA of the CDR3: TGTGCCAGCAGCTATCAGGGTTGGAATTCACCCCTCCACTTT. Translated, it gives CASSYQGWNSPLHF.